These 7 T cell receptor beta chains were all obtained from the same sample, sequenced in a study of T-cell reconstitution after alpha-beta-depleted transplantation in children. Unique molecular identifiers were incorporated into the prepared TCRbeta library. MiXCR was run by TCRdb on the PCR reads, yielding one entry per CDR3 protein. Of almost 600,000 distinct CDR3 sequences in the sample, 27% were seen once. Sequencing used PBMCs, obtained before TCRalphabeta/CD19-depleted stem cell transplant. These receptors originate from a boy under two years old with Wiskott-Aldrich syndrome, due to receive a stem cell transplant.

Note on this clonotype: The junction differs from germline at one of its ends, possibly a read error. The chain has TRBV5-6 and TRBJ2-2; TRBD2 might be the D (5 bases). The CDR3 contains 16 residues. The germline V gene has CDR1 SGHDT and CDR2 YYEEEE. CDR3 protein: CVSSELGLLNTGELFF. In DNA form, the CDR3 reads TGTGTCAGCAGCGAACTAGGGCTTCTGAACACCGGGGAGCTGTTTTTT.

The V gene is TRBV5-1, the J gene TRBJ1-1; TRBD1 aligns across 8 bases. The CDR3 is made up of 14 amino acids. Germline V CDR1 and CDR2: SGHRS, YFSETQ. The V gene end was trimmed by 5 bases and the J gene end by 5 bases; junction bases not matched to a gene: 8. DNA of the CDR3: TGCGCCAGCAGTCGACAGGGGCAGGAAACTGAAGCTTTCTTT. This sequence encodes CASSRQGQETEAFF.

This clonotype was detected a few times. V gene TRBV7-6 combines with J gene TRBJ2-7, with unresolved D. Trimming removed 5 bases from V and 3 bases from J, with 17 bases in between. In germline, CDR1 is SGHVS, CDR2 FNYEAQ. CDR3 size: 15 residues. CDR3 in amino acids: CASSLGRSVIYEQYF. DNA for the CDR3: TGTGCCAGCAGCCTAGGAAGGTCTGTTATCTACGAGCAGTACTTC.

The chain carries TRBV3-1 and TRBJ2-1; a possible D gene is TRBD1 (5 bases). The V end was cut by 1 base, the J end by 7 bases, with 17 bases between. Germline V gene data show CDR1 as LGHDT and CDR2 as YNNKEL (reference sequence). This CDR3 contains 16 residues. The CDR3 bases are TGTGCCAGCAGCCAAGTGAAGTTTGCAGGGCCAAATGAGCAGTTCTTC. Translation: CASSQVKFAGPNEQFF.

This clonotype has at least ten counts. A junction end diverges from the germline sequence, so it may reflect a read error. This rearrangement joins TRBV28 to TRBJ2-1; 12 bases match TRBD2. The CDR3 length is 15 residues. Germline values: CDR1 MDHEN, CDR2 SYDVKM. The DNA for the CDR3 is TGCGCCAGCAGCCTTCGACTAGCGGGAGACAATGAGCAGTTCTTC. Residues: CASSLRLAGDNEQFF.

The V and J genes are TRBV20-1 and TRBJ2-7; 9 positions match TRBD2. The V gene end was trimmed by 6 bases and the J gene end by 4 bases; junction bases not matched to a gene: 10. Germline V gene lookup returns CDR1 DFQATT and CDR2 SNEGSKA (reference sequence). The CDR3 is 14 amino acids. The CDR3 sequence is CSARPGTSFYEQYF. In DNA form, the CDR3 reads TGCAGTGCACGTCCCGGGACTAGCTTTTACGAGCAGTACTTC.

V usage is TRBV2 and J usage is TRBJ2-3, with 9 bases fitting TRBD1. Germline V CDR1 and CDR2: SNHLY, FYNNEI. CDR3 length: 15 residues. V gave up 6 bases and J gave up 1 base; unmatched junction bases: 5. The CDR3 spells CASRGQGLGTDTQYF. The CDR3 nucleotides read TGTGCCAGCAGGGGACAGGGCTTGGGCACAGATACGCAGTATTTT.